This T cell receptor (beta chain) comes out of a study of T cell clonotyping in hematopoietic cell transplantation. The protocol was immunoSEQ multiplex PCR, while the TCRdb copy is restricted to in-frame clones and leaves out a portion. The profile shows over 7,000 clones, roughly 81% of them singletons. V was clipped by 2 bases and J by 5 bases, with 16 bases between them. The CDR3 totals 16 residues. The germline gives CDR1 MNHEY, CDR2 SVGAGI. The specimen was peripheral blood mononuclear cells, collected 180 days after allogeneic stem cell transplant. This TCR derives from a female patient aged 45-60 years who had an allogeneic stem cell transplant from an unrelated donor, so the T cells may come from the graft donor. Some clones in this sample may be carry-over from other donors' samples. The chain joins TRBV6-5 to TRBJ2-1; no reliable D call. CDR3 amino acids: CASSYESSSHHNEQFF. DNA of the CDR3: TGTGCCAGCAGTTACGAGTCATCAAGCCATCACAATGAGCAGTTCTTC.